A few counts support the clone carrying this T cell receptor (beta chain). Its antigen is currently unknown. V shed 4 bases and J shed 3 bases, with 14 bases lying between them. The length of the CDR3 is 14 residues. The germline V gene has CDR1 SGHNT and CDR2 YYREEE (reference sequence). These data originate in a study of T cells in Graves' hyperthyroidism and ophthalmopathy. Across the study: At the time of initial diagnosis and before any treatment, peripheral blood was collected.

Findings and caveats of the study: Blood also contained most expanded thyroid clonotypes above 0.001. A model using 13 V-J features told ophthalmopathy apart from stable hyperthyroidism.

Authors of the study amplified TCR beta CDR3 regions from RNA transcripts. The primer set for the first-round RT-PCR of the TCR CDR3 was HTBI. One entry per CDR3 protein, called by TCRdb with MiXCR from the multiplex PCR reads. The table has 350,000 to 400,000 distinct CDR3 sequences, roughly 14% seen once. The source is a woman between 55 and 75 years old with Graves' hyperthyroidism. The J gene is TRBJ2-7, the V gene TRBV5-4; D could derive from TRBD1 or TRBD2 (5 bases each). The specimen sequenced was blood. The CDR3 DNA follows: TGTGCCAGCAGCCCCGGGGCGGTCGACTACGAGCAGTACTTC. Translation gives CASSPGAVDYEQYF.